The clone carrying this T cell receptor (beta chain) was seen a single time. In the authors' workflow: Using reference gene primer amplification, nucleated cell counts were estimated. Here immunoSEQ multiplex PCR was the method, and the copy in TCRdb shows in-frame clones only, minus some. V, J and clone size are those of that table, while D and trimming were read from the DNA. The sample lists 300,000 to 400,000 clones; 88% were seen once. Trimming shortened V by 4 bases and J by 4 bases, and 4 bases separated the two germline ends. Germline values: CDR1 KGHDR, CDR2 SFDVKD. The CDR3 is 13 amino acids. Seattle-derived patients entered the study during active infection and were followed longitudinally. This sample was taken from a study of blood T cell repertoires in COVID-19. The wider study: From the United States, Italy and Spain came samples of acute and convalescent COVID-19. The cDNA or gDNA used as material had been derived from T cells, B-cell-depleted T cells, or PBMCs.

Input material: peripheral blood. The TCR comes from a woman between 70 and 85 years old with COVID-19, enrolled during active disease. The chain has TRBV24-1 and TRBJ1-6; the D is unclear. The CDR3 region has the DNA TGTGCCACCAGTGAGACATATAATTCACCCCTCCACTTT. It yields the protein CATSETYNSPLHF.